These 18 T cell receptor beta chains were all obtained from the same sample, sequenced in a study of blood T cell repertoires in COVID-19. Assay used: immunoSEQ multiplex PCR; TCRdb lists only in-frame clones, some missing. In the table there are over 350,000 clones, 88% of which are singletons. Sequencing was carried out using PBMCs or T cells enriched from blood (not recorded which). These receptors originate from a woman in her late teens or twenties who had recovered from COVID-19.

The rearrangement links TRBV2 to TRBJ1-4; 7 nucleotides align to TRBD1. This CDR3 has 14 residues. The germline V gene encodes CDR1 SNHLY and CDR2 FYNNEI. The trim removed 10 bases at V and 4 bases at J, leaving 9 bases unmatched. DNA for the CDR3: TGTGCCATAAGGAGAGACAGGGATAATGAAAAACTGTTTTTT. It specifies CAIRRDRDNEKLFF.

The rearrangement joins TRBV29-1 to TRBJ2-3, with 7 bases that match TRBD2. The J segment lost 1 base and the V segment lost 4 bases, leaving 8 bases of the junction unmatched. The CDR3 runs to 15 residues. Germline CDR1 and CDR2: SQVTM and ANQGSEA. CDR3 nucleotide sequence: TGCAGCGTTGTCGGAACTAGCGATGGCACAGATACGCAGTATTTT. Translated: CSVVGTSDGTDTQYF.

J is TRBJ2-4 and V is TRBV19; maybe TRBD1 (6 bases). Deletions cut 7 bases from V and 0 bases from J, with 16 bases between. Germline CDR1 LNHDA, CDR2 SQIVND (reference sequence). The CDR3 loop spans 16 amino acids. CDR3 region: CASTGHGLLAKNIQYF. The CDR3 nucleotides are TGTGCCAGTACGGGACACGGTCTATTAGCCAAAAACATTCAGTACTTC.

The gene calls are TRBV10-1 and TRBJ2-3, with TRBD2 matching over 14 bases. The trim removed 3 bases at V and 7 bases at J, leaving 6 bases unmatched. The CDR3 extends over 16 amino acids. The germline V gene encodes CDR1 WNHNN and CDR2 SYGVQD (reference sequence). The CDR3 loop reads CASSDARTSGGHTQYF. CDR3 sequence (DNA): TGCGCCAGCAGTGACGCCCGGACTAGCGGGGGGCATACGCAGTATTTT.

V usage is TRBV6-2 or TRBV6-3 and J usage is TRBJ2-3; perhaps TRBD2 as D (6 bases). Germline lookup yields CDR1 MNHEY and CDR2 SVGEGT. The length of the CDR3 is 16 residues. V shed 2 bases and J shed 2 bases, with 14 bases lying between them. CDR3 sequence (DNA): TGTGCCAGCAGTTACAGTGCGAGCGGGTTCACAGATACGCAGTATTTT. Translation gives CASSYSASGFTDTQYF.

Only one count was recorded for this clone. The chain is built from TRBV7-2 and TRBJ1-5; D remains unclear. There are 13 residues in the CDR3. Trimming took off 1 base at V and 7 bases at J, with 8 bases between the two ends. Germline V gene data show CDR1 as SGHTA and CDR2 as FQGNSA. CDR3 residues: CASSLGSGQPQHF. CDR3 coding DNA: TGTGCCAGCAGCTTAGGGTCCGGGCAGCCCCAGCATTTT.

The V and J genes are TRBV5-1 and TRBJ2-2, with D tentatively TRBD2 (6 bases). The CDR3 runs 16 residues. Germline CDR1 SGHRS, CDR2 YFSETQ. Between the trimmed V and J ends, which lost 4 bases and 1 base, there was a span of 14 bases. The CDR3, as DNA: TGCGCCAGCAGCCCTGCGCGGGGTAGGAACACCGGGGAGCTGTTTTTT. Translated, it gives CASSPARGRNTGELFF.

The chain combines TRBV20-1 with TRBJ1-4; 7 bases match TRBD1. The V segment lost 3 bases and the J segment 4 bases; nucleotides outside the gene matches: 5. CDR1 and CDR2 (germline): DFQATT, SNEGSKA (reference sequence). This CDR3 is built from 14 residues. In DNA, the CDR3 is TGCAGTGCTAGTGCCGGACAGGTTAATGAAAAACTGTTTTTT. Encoded protein: CSASAGQVNEKLFF.

This chain joins TRBV25-1 and TRBJ2-5; D remains ambiguous. The V and J ends lost 1 base and 5 bases respectively, with 8 bases between them. The CDR3 covers 13 residues. Germline V lookup: CDR1 MGHDK, CDR2 SYGVNS. CDR3 sequence reads: CASSEWAGETQYF. CDR3 nucleotides: TGTGCCAGCAGTGAATGGGCTGGCGAGACCCAGTACTTC.

The rearrangement joins TRBV29-1 to TRBJ2-2; TRBD1 aligns across 7 bases. The V gene end was trimmed by 1 base and the J gene end by 4 bases; junction bases not matched to a gene: 9. Germline values: CDR1 SQVTM, CDR2 ANQGSEA. The CDR3 is made up of 16 amino acids. In nucleotides, the CDR3 is TGCAGCGTTGAAGGGAAGCGACAGGGACCCACCGGGGAGCTGTTTTTT. Translation: CSVEGKRQGPTGELFF.

The chain couples TRBV4-1 to TRBJ2-3; 10 nucleotides line up with TRBD2. V lost 0 bases, J lost 0 bases, and 6 bases stayed unmatched. The CDR3 is 18 residues long. Germline loops: CDR1 MGHRA, CDR2 YSYEKL. CDR3 bases: TGCGCCAGCAGCCAAGATCCCAGCGGGGGGGTTAGCACAGATACGCAGTATTTT. Residues: CASSQDPSGGVSTDTQYF.

The chain uses TRBV15 and TRBJ2-1; D is unclear. Trimming shortened V by 4 bases and J by 1 base, and 14 bases separated the two germline ends. This CDR3 region has 16 residues. The germline V gene encodes CDR1 LNHNV and CDR2 YYDKDF (reference sequence). The chain's CDR3 is CATSKSSSASYNEQFF. CDR3 bases: TGTGCCACCAGCAAGTCCAGTTCCGCTTCCTACAATGAGCAGTTCTTC. The whole variable domain, remainder taken from reference TRBV15 and TRBJ2-1, is DAMVIQNPRYQVTQFGKPVTLSCSQTLNHNVMYWYQQKSSQAPKLLFHYYDKDFNNEADTPDNFQSRRPNTSFCFLDIRSPGLGDTAMYLCATSKSSSASYNEQFFGPGTRLTVL.

The chain is built from TRBV12-3 or TRBV12-4 and TRBJ1-2, with 9 bases identical to TRBD1. With V trimmed by 4 bases and J by 8 bases, 5 bases remained unmatched. This CDR3 has 13 residues. In DNA form, the CDR3 reads TGTGCCAGCAGTTGGACAGGGGCGGGAGGCTACACCTTC. Encoded protein: CASSWTGAGGYTF.

V gene TRBV29-1 combines with J gene TRBJ1-1; D may be TRBD1 (5 bases). V was cut by 6 bases and J by 4 bases, with 15 bases left in between. There are 13 residues in the CDR3. Germline assignment: CDR1 SQVTM and CDR2 ANQGSEA. CDR3 sequence: CSVRMQGFTEAFF. In DNA, the CDR3 is TGCAGCGTGAGAATGCAGGGATTCACTGAAGCTTTCTTT.

The V call is TRBV21-1, the J call TRBJ1-3; the table's D call TRBD1 went unverified against the DNA. TRBV21-1 is a pseudogene locus. The CDR3 is 16 residues long. In DNA, the CDR3 is TGTGCCAGCAGCAAAGGGACCGGGACAAAGGGGCACACCATATATTTT. The encoded protein is CASSKGTGTKGHTIYF.

The V gene is TRBV9, the J gene TRBJ1-4, with 11 nucleotides matching TRBD1. Germline CDR1 reads SGDLS; CDR2 reads YYNGEE. V was clipped by 3 bases and J by 2 bases; unmatched bases: 6. This CDR3 contains 17 residues. The chain's CDR3 is CASSARDRGFTNEKLFF. CDR3 in DNA: TGTGCCAGCAGCGCCCGGGACAGGGGGTTCACTAATGAAAAACTGTTTTTT.

CDR3 loop: CASSLTGTSGNTIYF. The DNA of the CDR3 is TGTGCCAGCAGCTTGACAGGGACATCTGGAAACACCATATATTTT. The gene calls are TRBV11-3 and TRBJ1-3; 7 positions match TRBD1. V lost 3 bases, J lost 1 base, and 3 bases stayed unmatched. Germline V gives CDR1 SGHNT, CDR2 YENEEA. The CDR3 totals 15 residues. Using reference TRBV11-3 and TRBJ1-3 for the parts outside the CDR3, the full variable domain is EAGVVQSPRYKIIEKKQPVAFWCNPISGHNTLYWYLQNLGQGPELLIRYENEEAVDDSQLPKDRFSAERLKGVDSTLKIQPAELGDSAVYLCASSLTGTSGNTIYFGEGSWLTVV.

The chain uses TRBV6-5 and TRBJ2-1, with unresolved D. Germline V gene data show CDR1 as MNHEY and CDR2 as SVGAGI. CDR3 length: 14 amino acids. V dropped 6 bases and J dropped 3 bases, with 12 bases sitting between them. CDR3 loop: CASRGQNGYNEQFF. CDR3 coding DNA: TGTGCCAGCAGGGGCCAGAACGGCTACAATGAGCAGTTCTTC.